This T cell receptor (beta chain) was identified in a study of beta chain features in type 1 diabetes. All of the isolated RNA was reverse transcribed, so expressed TCRB transcripts were sequenced. Assay: immunoSEQ multiplex PCR; the TCRdb copy retains only in-frame clones and omits some. The sample comprises 630,000 or so clones, more than 13% of which are singletons, and 0.035% to 0.04% rests with the top ten. General observations from the study: Moderately but significantly shorter TCRB CDR3s were found in Type 1 diabetes patients in all four CD4+ subsets.

The CDR3 has 18 amino acids. V dropped 0 bases and J dropped 0 bases, with 14 bases sitting between them. Per the germline V gene, CDR1 is LNHNV and CDR2 is YYDKDF (reference sequence). This clone showed up just a few times. Its antigen is currently unknown. Sequenced sample: naive CD4+ T cells from blood. The source of this sequence is a man between 18 and 35 years old with type 1 diabetes. The rearrangement links TRBV15 to TRBJ1-4; D call uncertain. CDR3 in amino acids: CATSRDIRGMTTNEKLFF. The CDR3 DNA follows: TGTGCCACCAGCAGAGATATCCGGGGTATGACAACTAATGAAAAACTGTTTTTT.